This is a list of T cell receptor beta chains from one sample in a study of shared clonotypes between healthy human individuals. Sequencing used immunoSEQ multiplex PCR; TCRdb keeps in-frame clones, though not all of them. The sample lists fewer than 1.8 million clones, about 98.5% occurring once. Sequenced material: naive CD4+ T cells sorted from blood. These receptors all come from a young man in good health. CDR3s leave out the opening cysteine and the closing phenylalanine or tryptophan. The D gene is left open where the match is weak.

v_call	j_call	d_call	cdr3_aa
TRBV10-3	TRBJ2-7	NA	AISEIKGEQY
TRBV28	TRBJ2-7	TRBD2	ASSLSLEGGRALYEQY
TRBV7-8	TRBJ2-3	NA	ASSFGSYRTDTQY
TRBV6-5	TRBJ2-5	NA	ASRDRKETQY
TRBV7-2	TRBJ2-7	NA	ASSLAYYEQY
TRBV18	TRBJ2-7	TRBD1	ASSQGDSSYEQY
TRBV7-9	TRBJ2-7	TRBD2	ASSFRGSTYEQY
TRBV6-6	TRBJ2-1	NA	ASSYDLAGISILF
TRBV11-2	TRBJ2-4	TRBD1	ASSLGQKLAKNIQY
TRBV29-1	TRBJ2-5	NA	SVEEGVGTQY
TRBV10-2	TRBJ2-3	NA	ASSEVGATPGNTDTQY
TRBV27	TRBJ2-1	TRBD2	ASSFLGLANNEQF
TRBV27	TRBJ2-7	NA	ASSLRQGNEQY
TRBV6-6	TRBJ2-7	TRBD1	ASSPGQIDYEQY
TRBV5-1	TRBJ1-1	NA	ASSTGPDTEAF
TRBV5-1	TRBJ1-2	NA	ASSSLQYGYT
TRBV2	TRBJ2-7	TRBD1	ASSQDRGQTYEQY
TRBV30	TRBJ2-5	TRBD1	AWSVQGAKTQY
TRBV5-4	TRBJ1-4	NA	ASSMNRVREKLF
TRBV9	TRBJ1-1	TRBD1	ASSVDPSTGTEAF
TRBV7-2	TRBJ2-3	TRBD2	ASSPGTTEDTQY
TRBV6-6	TRBJ2-7	NA	ASRYQGPLGEQY
TRBV5-5	TRBJ2-3	TRBD2	ASSLVGSGRENTDTQY
TRBV9	TRBJ2-1	TRBD2	ASSVEWWLAGVAEQF
TRBV19	TRBJ2-1	NA	ASINQGGSYNEQF
TRBV10-1	TRBJ2-7	NA	ASSEGQYYEQY
TRBV6-5	TRBJ2-7	NA	ASSYTISYEQY
TRBV18	TRBJ2-3	NA	ASSPPPSRSDTQY
TRBV5-1	TRBJ2-5	TRBD2	ASSLALAGEVETQY
TRBV7-7	TRBJ2-1	NA	ASSLVGVDNEQF
TRBV19	TRBJ1-5	NA	ASSISGQRNQPQH
TRBV5-1	TRBJ1-4	NA	ASSLTTTNEKLF
TRBV5-1	TRBJ2-7	NA	ASIARGAGRNEQY
TRBV7-7	TRBJ1-3	NA	ASSPLSSGNTIY
TRBV5-1	TRBJ2-5	TRBD2	ASSLGVAGTYQETQY
TRBV6-6	TRBJ1-5	NA	ASNYRESNQPQH
TRBV28	TRBJ2-7	NA	ASTPWTDGEQY
TRBV21-1	TRBJ2-2	NA	ASSKGRDTGELF
TRBV18	TRBJ2-3	NA	ASSTGRDWTDTQY
TRBV6-5	TRBJ2-3	TRBD1	ASSHRGTGMGTQY
TRBV28	TRBJ2-7	TRBD2	ASSLLSGGSRYEQY
TRBV4-1	TRBJ2-5	NA	ASSQARGQETQY
TRBV9	TRBJ1-4	NA	ASSSRGRNEKLF